These 9 T cell receptor beta chains were sequenced from one sample in a study of cytomegalovirus exposure and HLA in healthy donors. Primers: 60 Vbeta forward and 13 Jbeta reverse. The assay was immunoSEQ multiplex PCR, and TCRdb's table has in-frame clones only and misses some. The sample records about 190,000 clones, about 83% being singletons. Material: PBMCs. The receptors originated from a woman aged 25 to 39 in good health and CMV-seropositive.

This chain joins TRBV5-8 and TRBJ2-7, with TRBD1 matching over 7 bases. Germline lookup yields CDR1 SGHTS and CDR2 YDEGEE. Trimming cost V 4 bases and J 0 bases; bases outside gene matches: 4. This CDR3 spans 14 amino acids. The CDR3 loop reads CASSRDSLSYEQYF. CDR3 nucleotides: TGTGCCAGCAGCCGGGACAGCCTCTCCTACGAGCAGTACTTC.

This clone occurred once. The chain joins TRBV5-1 to TRBJ2-7; TRBD2 matches at 10 bases. Germline CDR1 and CDR2: SGHRS and YFSETQ. The J segment lost 3 bases and the V segment lost 0 bases, leaving 3 bases of the junction unmatched. CDR3 length: 15 residues. This CDR3 reads CASSLVTSGVYEQYF. In DNA, the CDR3 is TGCGCCAGCAGCTTGGTAACTAGCGGGGTCTACGAGCAGTACTTC.

The rearrangement uses TRBV9 and TRBJ2-4; a possible D gene is TRBD2 (7 bases). The ends were cut back, 4 bases at V and 7 bases at J, with 21 bases in the middle. This CDR3 is built from 16 residues. Germline-derived CDR1 and CDR2 are SGDLS and YYNGEE. The CDR3 loop reads CASSPGEGGLGNIQYF. The CDR3 bases are TGTGCCAGCAGCCCCGGGGAGGGGGGACTGGGGAACATTCAGTACTTC.

In its sample, this clone was seen a few times. This chain links TRBV28 with TRBJ1-1; 11 bases align to TRBD1. This CDR3 comprises 15 residues. Per germline, CDR1 MDHEN and CDR2 SYDVKM. Germline trimming cut 10 bases from V and 0 bases from J; bases unmatched to any gene: 7. CDR3 nucleotides: TGTGCCACCGGGACAGGGGGACCCATGAACACTGAAGCTTTCTTT. Its protein product is CATGTGGPMNTEAFF.

The chain links TRBV7-3 to TRBJ2-6; a possible D gene is TRBD1 (6 bases). This CDR3 spans 18 amino acids. The V end was cut by 2 bases, the J end by 0 bases, with 14 bases between. CDR1 and CDR2 (germline): SGHTA, FQGTGA. CDR3: CASSLYLDRSSGANVLTF. CDR3 in DNA: TGTGCCAGCAGCTTATACCTCGACAGGTCCTCTGGGGCCAACGTCCTGACTTTC.

This chain uses TRBV5-5 with TRBJ1-4, with a tentative D call TRBD1 (6 bases). V was trimmed by 2 bases and J by 5 bases, leaving 10 bases between them. This CDR3 region has 14 residues. In germline, CDR1 is SGHKS, CDR2 YYEKEE (reference sequence). The CDR3 DNA follows: TGTGCCAGCAGCTTTGAACAGGGCAATGAAAAACTGTTTTTT. Translation gives CASSFEQGNEKLFF.

The chain uses TRBV6-1 and TRBJ2-1; 10 bases match TRBD2. With 3 bases clipped from V and 13 bases from J, the junction kept 12 bases outside the gene matches. This CDR3 is built from 15 residues. Germline V gene lookup returns CDR1 MNHNS and CDR2 SASEGT. CDR3 sequence (DNA): TGTGCCAGCAGTGACCGGCTAGCGGGAGAGACGGTTCAGTTCTTC. This codes for CASSDRLAGETVQFF.

The V and J genes are TRBV6-1 and TRBJ1-2, with D possibly being TRBD1 (6 bases). This CDR3 is 13 amino acids long. Germline V gene sequence: CDR1 MNHNS, CDR2 SASEGT. V dropped 2 bases and J dropped 3 bases, with 7 bases sitting between them. Here the CDR3 reads CASSEWTDYGYTF. The CDR3 nucleotides are TGTGCCAGCAGTGAATGGACAGACTATGGCTACACCTTC.

V usage is TRBV10-2 and J usage is TRBJ2-7; TRBD2 matches at 10 bases. From germline, CDR1 is WSHSY and CDR2 SAAADI. CDR3 length: 13 residues. V gave up 4 bases and J gave up 5 bases; unmatched junction bases: 2. For the CDR3, the DNA is TGCGCCAGCAGTGCTAGCGGGAGTAACGAGCAGTACTTC. Its protein product is CASSASGSNEQYF.